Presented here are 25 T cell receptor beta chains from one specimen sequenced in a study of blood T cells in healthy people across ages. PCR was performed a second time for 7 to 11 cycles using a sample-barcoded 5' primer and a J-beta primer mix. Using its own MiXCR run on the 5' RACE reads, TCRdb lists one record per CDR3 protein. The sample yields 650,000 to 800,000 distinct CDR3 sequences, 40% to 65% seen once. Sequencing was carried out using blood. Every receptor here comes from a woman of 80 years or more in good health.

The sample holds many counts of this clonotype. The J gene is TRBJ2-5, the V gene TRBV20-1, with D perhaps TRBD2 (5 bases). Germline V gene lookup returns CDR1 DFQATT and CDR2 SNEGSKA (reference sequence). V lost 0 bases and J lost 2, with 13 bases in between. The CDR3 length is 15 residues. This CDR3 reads CSARDQRGRQETQYF. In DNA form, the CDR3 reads TGCAGTGCTAGAGATCAGCGCGGGCGTCAAGAGACCCAGTACTTC.

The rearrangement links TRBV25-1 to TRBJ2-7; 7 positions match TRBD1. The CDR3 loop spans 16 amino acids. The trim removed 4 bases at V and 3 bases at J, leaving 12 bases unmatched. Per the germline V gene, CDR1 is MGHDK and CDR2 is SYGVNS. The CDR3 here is CASSGTGAGSSYEQYF. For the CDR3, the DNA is TGTGCCAGCAGTGGGACAGGCGCGGGCAGCAGCTACGAGCAGTACTTC.

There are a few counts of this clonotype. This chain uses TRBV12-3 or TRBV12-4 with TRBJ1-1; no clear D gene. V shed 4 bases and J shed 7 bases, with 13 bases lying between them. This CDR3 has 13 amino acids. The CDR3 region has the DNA TGTGCCAGCAGTTCTGCGGGATTCAGTGAAGCTTTCTTT. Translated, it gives CASSSAGFSEAFF.

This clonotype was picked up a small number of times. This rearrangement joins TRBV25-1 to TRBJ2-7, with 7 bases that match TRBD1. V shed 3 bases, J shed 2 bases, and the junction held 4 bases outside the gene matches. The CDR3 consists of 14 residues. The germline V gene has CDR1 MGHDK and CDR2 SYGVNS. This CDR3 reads CASSDRDSTYEQYF. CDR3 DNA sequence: TGTGCCAGCAGTGACAGGGACAGTACCTACGAGCAGTACTTC.

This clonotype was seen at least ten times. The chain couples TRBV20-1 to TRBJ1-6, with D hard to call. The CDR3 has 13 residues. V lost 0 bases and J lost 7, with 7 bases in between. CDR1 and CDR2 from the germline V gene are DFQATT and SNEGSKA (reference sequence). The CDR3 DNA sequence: TGCAGTGCTAGAGATCGGTGGAATTCACCCCTCCACTTT. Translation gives CSARDRWNSPLHF.

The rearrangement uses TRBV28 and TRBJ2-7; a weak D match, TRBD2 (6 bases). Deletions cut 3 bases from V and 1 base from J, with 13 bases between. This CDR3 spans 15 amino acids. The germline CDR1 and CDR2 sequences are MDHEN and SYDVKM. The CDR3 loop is CASSFRGGMSYEQYF. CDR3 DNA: TGTGCCAGCAGTTTTCGGGGCGGGATGTCCTACGAGCAGTACTTC.

The CDR3 DNA reads TGTGCCAGCTCACCCCGACGAGCAGGGTACACCGGGGAGCTGTTTTTT. Translation gives CASSPRRAGYTGELFF. This chain connects TRBV18 to TRBJ2-2, with D tentatively TRBD1 (5 bases). Germline CDR1 and CDR2: KGHSH and LQKENI. The CDR3 sequence is 16 residues long. The V end was cut by 3 bases, the J end by 3 bases, with 14 bases between.

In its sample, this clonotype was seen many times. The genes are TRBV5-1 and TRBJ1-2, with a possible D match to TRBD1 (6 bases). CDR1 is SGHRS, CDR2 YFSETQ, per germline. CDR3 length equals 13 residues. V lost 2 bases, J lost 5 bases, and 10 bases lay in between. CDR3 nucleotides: TGCGCCAGCAGCTTAGGGGGGAGATATGGCTACACCTTC. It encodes CASSLGGRYGYTF.

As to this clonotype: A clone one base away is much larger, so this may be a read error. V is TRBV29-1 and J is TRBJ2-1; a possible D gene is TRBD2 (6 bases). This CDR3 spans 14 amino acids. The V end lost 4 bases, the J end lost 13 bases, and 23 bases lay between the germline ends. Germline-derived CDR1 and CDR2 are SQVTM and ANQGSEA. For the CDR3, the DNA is TGCAGCGTTGCCGCTGGAAAGCCGGGAGAGACCCAGTTCTTC. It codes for CSVAAGKPGETQFF.

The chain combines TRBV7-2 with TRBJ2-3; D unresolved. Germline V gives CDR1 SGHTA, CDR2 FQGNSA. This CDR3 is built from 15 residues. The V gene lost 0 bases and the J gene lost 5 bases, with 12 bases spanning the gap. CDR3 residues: CASSLAGPRGDTQYF. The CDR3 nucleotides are TGTGCCAGCAGCTTAGCTGGCCCCCGCGGAGATACGCAGTATTTT.

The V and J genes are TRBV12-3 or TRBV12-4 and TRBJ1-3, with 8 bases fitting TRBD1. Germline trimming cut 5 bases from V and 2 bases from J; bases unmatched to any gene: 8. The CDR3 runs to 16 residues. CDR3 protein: CASSLGQGKAGNTIYF. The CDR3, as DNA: TGTGCCAGCAGTCTCGGACAGGGAAAAGCTGGAAACACCATATATTTT.

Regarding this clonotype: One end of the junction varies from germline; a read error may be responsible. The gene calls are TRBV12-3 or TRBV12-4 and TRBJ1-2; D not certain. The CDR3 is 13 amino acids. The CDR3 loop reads CASSPVPGYGYSF. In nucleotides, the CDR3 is TGTGCTAGCAGCCCTGTCCCCGGCTATGGCTACTCCTTC.

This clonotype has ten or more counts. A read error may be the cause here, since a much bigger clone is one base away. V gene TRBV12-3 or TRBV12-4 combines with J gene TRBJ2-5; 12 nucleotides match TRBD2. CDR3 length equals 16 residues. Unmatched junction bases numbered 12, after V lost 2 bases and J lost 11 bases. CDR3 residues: CASSLRSSGGAIGQYF. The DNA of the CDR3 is TGTGCCAGCAGTTTACGGTCTAGCGGGGGGGCGATAGGGCAGTACTTC.

The DNA for the CDR3 is TGTGCCAGCAGGAAGCAAGAGACCCAGTACTTC. This codes for CASRKQETQYF. The chain links TRBV6-6 to TRBJ2-5, with D unresolved. Trimming pared 6 bases from V and 2 bases from J, leaving 4 bases between. The CDR3 is made up of 11 amino acids. From germline, CDR1 is MNHNY and CDR2 SVGAGI (reference sequence).

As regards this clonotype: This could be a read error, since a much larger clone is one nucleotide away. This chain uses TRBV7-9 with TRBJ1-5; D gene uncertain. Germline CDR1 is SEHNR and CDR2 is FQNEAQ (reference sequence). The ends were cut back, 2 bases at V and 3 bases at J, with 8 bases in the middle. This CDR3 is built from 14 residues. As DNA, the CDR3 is TGTGCCAGCAGCTTATGGCAGAACAATCAGCCCCAGCATTTT. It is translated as CASSLWQNNQPQHF.

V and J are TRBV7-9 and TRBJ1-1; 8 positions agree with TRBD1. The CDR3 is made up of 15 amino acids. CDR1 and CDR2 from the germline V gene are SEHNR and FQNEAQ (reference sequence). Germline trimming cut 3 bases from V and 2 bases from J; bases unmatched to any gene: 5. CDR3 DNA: TGTGCCAGCAGCTTTGACAGGGGATTAAACACTGAAGCTTTCTTT. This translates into CASSFDRGLNTEAFF.

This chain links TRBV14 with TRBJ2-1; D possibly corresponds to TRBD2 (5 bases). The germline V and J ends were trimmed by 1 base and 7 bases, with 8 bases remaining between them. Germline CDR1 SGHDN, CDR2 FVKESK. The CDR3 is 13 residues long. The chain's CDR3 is CASSQVSGNEQFF. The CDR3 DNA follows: TGTGCCAGCAGCCAAGTATCGGGAAATGAGCAGTTCTTC.

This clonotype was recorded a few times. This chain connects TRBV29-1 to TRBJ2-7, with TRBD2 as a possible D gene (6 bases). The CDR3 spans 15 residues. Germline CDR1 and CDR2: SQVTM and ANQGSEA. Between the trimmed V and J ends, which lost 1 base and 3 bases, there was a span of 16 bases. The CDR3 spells CSVEALGGSGYEQYF. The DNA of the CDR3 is TGCAGCGTTGAAGCGCTGGGGGGTAGTGGCTACGAGCAGTACTTC.

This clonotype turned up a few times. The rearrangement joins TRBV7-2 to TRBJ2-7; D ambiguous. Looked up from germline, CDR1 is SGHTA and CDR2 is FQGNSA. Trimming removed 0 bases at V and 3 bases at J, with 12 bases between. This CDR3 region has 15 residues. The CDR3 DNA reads TGTGCCAGCAGCTTAGCGCCGGCTACCAACTACGAGCAGTACTTC. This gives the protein CASSLAPATNYEQYF.

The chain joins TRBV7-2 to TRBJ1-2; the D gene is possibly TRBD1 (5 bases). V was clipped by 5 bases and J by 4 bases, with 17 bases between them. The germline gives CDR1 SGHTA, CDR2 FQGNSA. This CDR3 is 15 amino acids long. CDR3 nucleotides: TGTGCCAGCAGCGCAGGACCGGGACTATCCTATGGCTACACCTTC. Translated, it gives CASSAGPGLSYGYTF.

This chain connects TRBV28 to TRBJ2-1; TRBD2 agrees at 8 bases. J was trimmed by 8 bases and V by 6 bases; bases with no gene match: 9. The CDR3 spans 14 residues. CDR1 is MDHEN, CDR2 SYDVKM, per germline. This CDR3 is CASRERGGRDEQFF. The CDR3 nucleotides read TGTGCCAGCAGGGAACGGGGGGGCCGAGATGAGCAGTTCTTC.

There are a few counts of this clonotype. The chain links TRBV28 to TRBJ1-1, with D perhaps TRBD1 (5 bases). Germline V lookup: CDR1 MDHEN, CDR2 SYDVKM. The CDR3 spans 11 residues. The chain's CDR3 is CATRGGIEAFF. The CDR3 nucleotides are TGTGCTACACGGGGGGGGATTGAAGCTTTCTTT.

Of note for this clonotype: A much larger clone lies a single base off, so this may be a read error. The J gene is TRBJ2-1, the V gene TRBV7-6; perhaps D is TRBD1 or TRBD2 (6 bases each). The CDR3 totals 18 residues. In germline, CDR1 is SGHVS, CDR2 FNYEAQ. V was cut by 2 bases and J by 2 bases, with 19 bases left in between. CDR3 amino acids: CASSLPEIGGSPYNEQFF. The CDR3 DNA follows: TGTGCCAGCAGCTTACCCGAGATAGGGGGGAGTCCCTACAATGAGCAGTTCTTC.

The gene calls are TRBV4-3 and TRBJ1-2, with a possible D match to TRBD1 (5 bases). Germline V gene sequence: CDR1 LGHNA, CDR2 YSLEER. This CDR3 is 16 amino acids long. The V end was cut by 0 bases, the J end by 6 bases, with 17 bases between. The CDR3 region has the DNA TGCGCCAGCAGCCAAGATCTGGGGGACGGTCGTGATGGCTACACCTTC. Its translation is CASSQDLGDGRDGYTF.

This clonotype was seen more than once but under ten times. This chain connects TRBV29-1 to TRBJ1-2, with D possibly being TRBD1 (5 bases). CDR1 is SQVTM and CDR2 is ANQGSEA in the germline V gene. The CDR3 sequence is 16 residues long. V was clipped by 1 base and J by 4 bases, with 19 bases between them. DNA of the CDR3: TGCAGCGTTGAAGGCAGGGCAGCGTCGGCGGTCTATGGCTACACCTTC. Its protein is CSVEGRAASAVYGYTF.